The T cell receptor beta chain under discussion was sequenced for a study of T cell repertoires in cytomegalovirus infection. Looking at the study overall: Used in the study were CMV epitopes, some recently identified and HLA-C-restricted, others well-studied and HLA-B-restricted. An indication of both CMV infection and matching HLA type came from public TCR beta signatures.

This CDR3 is built from 13 residues. Trimming removed 8 bases from V and 8 bases from J; junction bases left unmatched: 8. One entry per CDR3 protein, called by TCRdb with MiXCR from the reads. The data show fewer than 150,000 distinct CDR3 sequences, 30% to 35% seen once. Comment on this clonotype: Antigen: not known.

Study-wide results and limits: It was HLA-C-restricted CMV-specific TCR beta clonotypes that dominated the response ex vivo. Carriers of CMV plus the relevant HLA were identified by cumulative public TCR beta family frequency.

This specimen consisted of CD8+ T cells from cultured PBMCs, obtained from culture after CMV antigen stimulation. The V and J genes are TRBV12-3 or TRBV12-4 and TRBJ2-1, with 8 bases lining up with TRBD2. The sequence was collected from a human donor in good health (CMV status not recorded). Some clones in this sample may be carry-over from other donors' samples. DNA for the CDR3: TGTGCCAGCGGAAACGGGGGGGAGTATGAGCAGTTCTTC. This encodes CASGNGGEYEQFF.